Listed here is a single T cell receptor (beta chain). Its specific antigen is unknown. Qualities for individual bases were not recorded, and no much larger clone is one base off. This entry belongs to a study of cytomegalovirus exposure and HLA in healthy donors (dated by TCRdb to about 2017). Background for the entire study: A later analysis indicated that the roughly 120 validation repertoires were generated on the platform also employed for the 700 or so repertoires of the first cohort. The aim of the study was to test whether cataloging public T cell receptors could identify signatures of past pathogen exposure. Besides the first cohort of approximately 710 subjects, a separate validation cohort made up of roughly 120 different subjects was used. To predict cytomegalovirus infection status, the study combined high-throughput TCR immunosequencing, statistical association of individual TCRs with disease status, and machine learning.

V drops 6 bases and J drops 0 bases, leaving 11 bases in between. The cysteine opens and the phenylalanine closes a CDR3 of 14 amino acids. CDR3 DNA is the only sequence kept; it has 42 bases, read in frame from the first base. In the germline V gene, CDR1 corresponds to MNHEY and CDR2 to SVGAGI. The donors were included in the validation cohort of approximately 130 subjects, a group kept apart from the roughly 670-subject first cohort. The method behind the library was the immunoSEQ multiplex PCR assay. The authors' pipeline ran thus. A statistical classification framework was built for diagnosing cytomegalovirus status from the catalog of TCR beta chain sequences. The source is immuneACCESS, and TCRdb retained only in-frame sequences with V and J called. Part of the clones is not carried over; for the studies checked, unresolved V genes explain less than half of this, and the remainder is unexplained. V, J and clone size were drawn from that table, and D and trimming were deduced from the DNA. This sample is represented by fewer than 250,000 clones; roughly 83% of them were singletons. Of the sample, roughly 5.7% falls within the top ten clones.

Paper-wide results and their limitations: A later analysis lacked HLA typing for the validation cohort, so it scored co-occurrence in that cohort across all 110 or so repertoires. The classifier was reported to diagnose cytomegalovirus status with high specificity and sensitivity in both the original and validation cohorts. Three of the identified cytomegalovirus-associated TCR beta chains were confirmed in vitro to be specific for cytomegalovirus antigens. A later analysis found that TCRs clustered in the first cohort also tended to co-occur in the 110 or so validation repertoires, with 94% of cluster scores above 0. Most TCR sequences were observed very rarely across donors, whereas some public TCRs were present in many individuals. It was suggested by the authors that the approach could potentially be generalized to other disease states and immunological phenotypes. The study listed 164 TCR beta chains as associated with cytomegalovirus.

Sequencing was carried out using PBMCs. Recombination connected TRBV6-5 to TRBJ1-2; the best D guess is TRBD1, with 5 bases matching. This sequence was found in a woman between 18 and 29 years old in good health and CMV-seronegative. CDR3 protein: CASSPGGANYGYTF. The nucleotide sequence reads TGTGCCAGCAGCCCCGGGGGAGCTAACTATGGCTACACCTTC.